What follows are 26 T cell receptor beta chains derived from one specimen sequenced in a study of a mutant IDH1 vaccine in newly diagnosed glioma. Method: immunoSEQ multiplex PCR; TCRdb's copy keeps in-frame clones and lacks some. The sample lists about 60,000 clones, 84% occurring once. Indicated time point: week 11, during vaccination. All doses held 300 ug of mutant IDH1 20-mer peptide, with topical imiquimod. These receptors are not linked to any known antigen. The starting material was PBMCs, obtained from a glioma patient whose treatment included an IDH1 peptide vaccine. All receptors come from a man between 25 and 39 years old with glioma.

The chain joins TRBV9 to TRBJ1-2; possible D gene TRBD1, 6 bases. Germline CDR1 is SGDLS and CDR2 is YYNGEE. There are 16 residues in the CDR3. The germline V and J ends were trimmed by 2 bases and 2 bases, with 16 bases remaining between them. CDR3 bases: TGTGCCAGCAGCGTCGCCGCGGGGGGGCCGAACTATGGCTACACCTTC. Translating it yields CASSVAAGGPNYGYTF.

The genes are TRBV2 and TRBJ2-7; D may correspond to TRBD1 or TRBD2 (5 bases each). The V and J ends lost 8 bases and 2 bases respectively, with 16 bases between them. CDR1 SNHLY and CDR2 FYNNEI come from the germline V gene. There are 14 residues in the CDR3. CDR3 in amino acids: CASGISGTAYEQYF. The CDR3 bases are TGTGCCAGCGGGATTTCCGGGACGGCCTACGAGCAGTACTTC.

The J gene is TRBJ2-2, the V gene TRBV28, with D perhaps TRBD2 (5 bases). The V end was cut by 3 bases, the J end by 3 bases, with 11 bases between. Per germline, CDR1 MDHEN and CDR2 SYDVKM. This CDR3 spans 15 amino acids. The CDR3 protein is CASSFQDLHTGELFF. The CDR3, as DNA: TGTGCCAGCAGTTTTCAGGACTTACACACCGGGGAGCTGTTTTTT. Filled out from reference TRBV28 and TRBJ2-2, the complete variable domain reads DVKVTQSSRYLVKRTGEKVFLECVQDMDHENMFWYRQDPGLGLRLIYFSYDVKMKEKGDIPEGYSVSREKKERFSLILESASTNQTSMYLCASSFQDLHTGELFFGEGSRLTVL.

The J gene is TRBJ1-2, the V gene TRBV7-2, with 8 bases aligning to TRBD1. Per the germline V gene, CDR1 is SGHTA and CDR2 is FQGNSA. The V gene end was trimmed by 5 bases and the J gene end by 8 bases; junction bases not matched to a gene: 10. CDR3 size: 14 residues. The CDR3 is CASSPRQGSNGYTF. CDR3 coding DNA: TGTGCCAGCAGCCCGCGACAGGGGTCCAACGGCTACACCTTC.

The V and J genes are TRBV9 and TRBJ1-1, with D uncertain. Trimming pared 0 bases from V and 1 base from J, leaving 7 bases between. Germline loops: CDR1 SGDLS, CDR2 YYNGEE. The CDR3 extends over 14 amino acids. The CDR3 spells CASSVVRRNTEAFF. The CDR3, as DNA: TGTGCCAGCAGCGTAGTACGGCGGAACACTGAAGCTTTCTTT.

The chain couples TRBV2 to TRBJ1-2, with D perhaps matching TRBD1 (6 bases). This CDR3 region has 13 residues. V was shortened by 7 bases and J by 7 bases, with 16 bases between the two germline ends. From germline, CDR1 is SNHLY and CDR2 FYNNEI. The CDR3 sequence is CASTGVGYSGYTF. In DNA, the CDR3 is TGTGCCAGCACAGGGGTAGGCTACTCTGGCTACACCTTC.

The J gene is TRBJ2-3, the V gene TRBV29-1, with 11 bases aligning to TRBD2. With V trimmed by 3 bases and J by 4 bases, 6 bases remained unmatched. This CDR3 is 15 amino acids long. Germline lookup yields CDR1 SQVTM and CDR2 ANQGSEA. The DNA for the CDR3 is TGCAGCGTTGACCTTGCTAGCGGGGGGCCAGATACGCAGTATTTT. Amino acid sequence: CSVDLASGGPDTQYF.

The rearrangement joins TRBV15 to TRBJ1-1; D is unresolved. There are 15 residues in the CDR3. CDR1 LNHNV and CDR2 YYDKDF come from the germline V gene (reference sequence). With 2 bases removed from V and 2 bases from J, the gap between germline ends came to 12 bases. The CDR3 coding sequence is TGTGCCACCAGCAGACGAGACGGCTCTAACACTGAAGCTTTCTTT. This translates into CATSRRDGSNTEAFF.

This clone was found a few times. The V gene is TRBV10-3, the J gene TRBJ1-1, with D uncertain. The germline V gene has CDR1 ENHRY and CDR2 SYGVKD. The germline V and J ends were trimmed by 0 bases and 4 bases, with 12 bases remaining between them. This CDR3 contains 15 residues. The CDR3 protein is CAISESRGSSTEAFF. The CDR3 DNA follows: TGTGCCATCAGTGAGTCTCGTGGGTCTAGCACTGAAGCTTTCTTT.

This chain joins TRBV13 and TRBJ1-6; D unresolved. Germline lookup yields CDR1 PRHDT and CDR2 FYEKMQ (reference sequence). The ends were cut back, 0 bases at V and 6 bases at J, with 9 bases in the middle. The CDR3 covers 15 residues. The CDR3 reads CASSLGLGLNSPLHF. The CDR3 DNA is TGTGCCAGCAGCTTAGGCCTGGGCCTTAATTCACCCCTCCACTTT.

The chain links TRBV6-6 to TRBJ1-1; no firm D call. With 6 bases removed from V and 0 bases from J, the gap between germline ends came to 11 bases. The CDR3 covers 14 residues. The germline V gene has CDR1 MNHNY and CDR2 SVGAGI (reference sequence). Written as DNA, the CDR3 is TGTGCCAGCAGCCTCAATCATATGAACACTGAAGCTTTCTTT. It is translated as CASSLNHMNTEAFF.

This sequence joins TRBV6-1 and TRBJ1-2; D not resolved. The CDR3 has 14 amino acids. Germline values: CDR1 MNHNS, CDR2 SASEGT. The V gene lost 2 bases and the J gene lost 2 bases, with 9 bases spanning the gap. CDR3 in DNA: TGTGCCAGCAGTGAAATGTACAGAAACTATGGCTACACCTTC. It is translated as CASSEMYRNYGYTF.

The chain combines TRBV5-1 with TRBJ2-3; no firm D call. Trimming cost V 4 bases and J 0 bases, with 6 bases left between them. The CDR3 totals 13 residues. Looked up from germline, CDR1 is SGHRS and CDR2 is YFSETQ. CDR3 protein: CASSMGSTDTQYF. In DNA form, the CDR3 reads TGCGCCAGCAGCATGGGCAGCACAGATACGCAGTATTTT.

The chain carries TRBV19 and TRBJ1-5; 7 nucleotides line up with TRBD1. There are 16 residues in the CDR3. Germline V gene sequence: CDR1 LNHDA, CDR2 SQIVND (reference sequence). Germline trimming cut 1 base from V and 3 bases from J; bases unmatched to any gene: 6. This chain's CDR3 is CASSIAIGGVNQPQHF. The CDR3 nucleotides are TGTGCCAGTAGTATAGCGATAGGGGGCGTCAATCAGCCCCAGCATTTT.

The chain couples TRBV5-6 to TRBJ1-5, with 10 bases fitting TRBD1. V trimming: 4 bases; J trimming: 5 bases; junction bases outside the gene matches: 6. Germline values: CDR1 SGHDT, CDR2 YYEEEE. This CDR3 is 15 amino acids long. The CDR3 region has the DNA TGTGCCAGCAGCCGGGGACAGGGGTTGGATCAGCCCCAGCATTTT. Protein product: CASSRGQGLDQPQHF.

Points on this clone: Other DNA sequences of this sample code for an identical CDR3. The V call is TRBV5-1, the J call TRBJ2-3; D unclear. Trimming left V 5 bases short and J 2 bases short, with 6 bases between. The CDR3 extends over 12 amino acids. The germline gives CDR1 SGHRS, CDR2 YFSETQ. CDR3 loop: CASSLTTDTQYF. CDR3 DNA: TGCGCCAGCAGTCTGACCACAGATACGCAGTATTTT.

The CDR3, as DNA: TGCGCCAGCAGCCAAGAAGAGGGGGCGGGAGGAAACACCATATATTTT. Protein sequence: CASSQEEGAGGNTIYF. The chain carries TRBV4-3 and TRBJ1-3; 7 nucleotides line up with TRBD1. The CDR3 extends over 16 amino acids. V shed 0 bases, J shed 4 bases, and the junction held 6 bases outside the gene matches. Germline V lookup: CDR1 LGHNA, CDR2 YSLEER.

This clone was detected a few times. The chain is built from TRBV6-5 and TRBJ2-7, with D uncertain. V dropped 5 bases and J dropped 3 bases, with 8 bases sitting between them. The germline V gene encodes CDR1 MNHEY and CDR2 SVGAGI. CDR3 length: 12 residues. The CDR3: CASSVDGYEQYF. The CDR3 DNA follows: TGTGCCAGCAGTGTTGACGGCTACGAGCAGTACTTC.

The genes are TRBV7-2 and TRBJ1-2; a possible D gene is TRBD1 (6 bases). Per germline, CDR1 SGHTA and CDR2 FQGNSA. CDR3 length: 15 residues. V lost 11 bases to trimming and J lost 5 bases, with 24 bases between them. CDR3 protein: CASSVQDRPIYGYTF. The CDR3 DNA is TGTGCCTCGAGCGTCCAGGACAGACCGATATATGGCTACACCTTC.

This chain joins TRBV2 and TRBJ1-1, with a possible D match to TRBD1 (6 bases). V was pared by 5 bases and J by 4 bases, with 14 bases between. The CDR3 is 14 residues long. Germline CDR1 SNHLY, CDR2 FYNNEI. CDR3 region: CASSIGGWSTEAFF. In DNA form, the CDR3 reads TGTGCCAGCAGTATAGGGGGTTGGAGCACTGAAGCTTTCTTT.

This chain connects TRBV4-1 to TRBJ2-1; D is ambiguous. CDR1 MGHRA and CDR2 YSYEKL come from the germline V gene. The CDR3 runs 18 residues. V shed 0 bases and J shed 1 base, with 16 bases lying between them. The DNA for the CDR3 is TGCGCCAGCAGCCAAGATCATAACCGGCTGGGGTCCTACAATGAGCAGTTCTTC. Amino acid sequence: CASSQDHNRLGSYNEQFF.

CDR3 amino acids: CASSLLAPSSYNEQFF. CDR3 DNA: TGTGCCAGCAGCTTACTAGCTCCGAGCTCCTACAATGAGCAGTTCTTC. The J gene is TRBJ2-1, the V gene TRBV5-8; tentatively, D is TRBD2 (6 bases). The CDR3 loop spans 16 amino acids. The germline V and J ends were trimmed by 2 bases and 0 bases, with 12 bases remaining between them. CDR1 is SGHTS, CDR2 YDEGEE, per germline.

V usage is TRBV5-1 and J usage is TRBJ2-1; 16 bases are a match to TRBD2. Per germline, CDR1 SGHRS and CDR2 YFSETQ. After removal of 0 bases from V and 4 bases from J, the junction contained 10 bases not matched to a gene. The CDR3 contains 20 residues. The CDR3 coding sequence is TGCGCCAGCAGCTTGGACAGCCCGATGGGACTAGCGGGAGGGTACAATGAGCAGTTCTTC. Amino acids: CASSLDSPMGLAGGYNEQFF. Full variable domain (rest looked up from reference TRBV5-1 and TRBJ2-1): KAGVTQTPRYLIKTRGQQVTLSCSPISGHRSVSWYQQTPGQGLQFLFEYFSETQRNKGNFPGRFSGRQFSNSRSEMNVSTLELGDSALYLCASSLDSPMGLAGGYNEQFFGPGTRLTVL.

This clone is medium-sized by share. V and J are TRBV4-1 and TRBJ1-2; the match to TRBD1 covers 8 bases. Germline V CDR1 and CDR2: MGHRA, YSYEKL. V was clipped by 6 bases and J by 2 bases; unmatched bases: 5. This CDR3 has 14 amino acids. CDR3 sequence: CASRPGTGNYGYTF. CDR3 nucleotide sequence: TGCGCCAGCAGACCCGGGACAGGAAACTATGGCTACACCTTC.

The chain recombines TRBV7-3 with TRBJ2-1; the D is unclear. The CDR3 covers 13 residues. Germline assignment: CDR1 SGHTA and CDR2 FQGTGA. V lost 5 bases and J 2 bases, leaving 7 bases between the germline ends. In DNA, the CDR3 is TGTGCCAGCAGCGCCGACACCTACAATGAGCAGTTCTTC. Its protein is CASSADTYNEQFF.

This rearrangement joins TRBV19 to TRBJ2-5, with a possible D match to TRBD2 (7 bases). Germline CDR1 and CDR2: LNHDA and SQIVND (reference sequence). The CDR3 extends over 15 amino acids. Between the trimmed V and J ends, which lost 6 bases and 4 bases, there was a span of 18 bases. This chain's CDR3 is CASSESKGGGETQYF. CDR3 DNA: TGTGCCAGTAGCGAGTCAAAGGGAGGGGGAGAGACCCAGTACTTC.